The clone carrying this T cell receptor (beta chain) has just a few counts. A second PCR, run for about 7 to 11 cycles, used a sample-barcoded 5' primer plus a J-beta primer mix. The authors tagged each cDNA molecule using a template-switch adaptor with 12 random nucleotides. No fewer than 3 million CDR3-containing paired-end reads came from each sample. MiXCR, run by TCRdb on the 5' RACE reads, gives a single entry per CDR3 protein. The top ten hold about two fifths of the sample, which has about 640,000 distinct CDR3 sequences, about 54% seen once. This sample is part of a study of blood T cells in healthy people across ages. The CDR3 spans 16 residues. The V end lost 4 bases, the J end lost 5 bases, and 20 bases lay between the germline ends. Per germline, CDR1 SGHRS and CDR2 YFSETQ.

V gene TRBV5-1 combines with J gene TRBJ2-3; D perhaps matches TRBD2 (7 bases). The sequence was collected from a man in his fifties or sixties in good health. Sequenced: blood. This chain's CDR3 is CASSGGGTTVGDTQYF. The DNA of the CDR3 is TGCGCCAGCAGCGGAGGGGGGACTACAGTTGGAGATACGCAGTATTTT.